This T cell receptor (beta chain) was captured by sequencing in a study of blood T cell repertoires in COVID-19. Study summary: PBMCs, B-cell-depleted T cells, or T cells were the source of the cDNA or gDNA that made up the material.

Authors' methods: Estimation of nucleated cell counts was performed using reference gene primer amplification. Here immunoSEQ multiplex PCR was the method, and the copy in TCRdb shows in-frame clones only, minus some. V, J and clone size are taken as reported in that table, and D and trimming were inferred from the DNA itself. The sample comprises 200,000 to 250,000 clones, about 83% of which are singletons, and roughly 4.8% rests with the top ten. The table lists this clone with a count of one. The germline V gene has CDR1 MGHDK and CDR2 SYGVNS. The CDR3 consists of 14 residues. Trimming pared 4 bases from V and 10 bases from J, leaving 14 bases between.

The sequenced material came from PBMCs or T cells enriched from blood (not recorded which). The chain links TRBV25-1 to TRBJ1-6; D ambiguous. The receptor's source is a woman between 45 and 65 years old who had been exposed to COVID-19. The CDR3: CASSANGAGSPLHF. The CDR3 DNA reads TGTGCCAGCAGTGCAAACGGAGCGGGGTCACCCCTCCACTTT.